A selection of T cell receptor beta chains follows, all from one sample in a study of T cells in Graves' hyperthyroidism and ophthalmopathy. MiXCR, applied by TCRdb to the multiplex PCR reads, yields one record per CDR3 protein. The table includes about 400,000 distinct CDR3 sequences, roughly 13% detected once. Input material: blood. The source of these receptors is a man in his fifties with Graves' ophthalmopathy. Each CDR3 is given with its conserved first and last residue. A D gene is named only where the DNA matches it firmly. Size tells how often a clone was seen (once, few, many) or the class of an expanded clone, and some rows leave it out.

TRBV16	TRBJ2-4	.	.	TGTGCCAGCAGCCAATTCTGGGAAGGGGACAAAAACATTCAGTACTTC	CASSQFWEGDKNIQYF
TRBV4-2	TRBJ2-7	many	TRBD2	TGTGCCAGCAGCCAAGATACTAGCGGCTACGAGCAGTACTTC	CASSQDTSGYEQYF
TRBV11-3	TRBJ2-2	.	TRBD2	TGTGCCAGCAGCTTCTATAGCGGGGACACCGGGGAGCTGTTTTTT	CASSFYSGDTGELFF
TRBV5-6	TRBJ2-7	many	.	TGTGCCAGCAGCTTGGCCCACGGAGGCGAGCAGTACTTC	CASSLAHGGEQYF
TRBV3-1	TRBJ2-1	many	.	TGTGCCAGCAGCCAAGAGCGAATGGGCAATGAGCAGTTCTTC	CASSQERMGNEQFF
TRBV6-1	TRBJ2-3	few	TRBD2	TGTGCCAGTAAACTAACTAGCGGGAAAAGCACAGATACGCAGTATTTT	CASKLTSGKSTDTQYF
TRBV27	TRBJ2-1	many	.	TGTGCCAGCAGTCCCAATGGACTCGGTTACAATGAGCAGTTCTTC	CASSPNGLGYNEQFF
TRBV5-1	TRBJ1-4	few	.	TGCGCCAGCAGCTCTCCCGGGACCGGGGCTGAAAAACTGTTTTTT	CASSSPGTGAEKLFF
TRBV5-4	TRBJ2-7	many	TRBD2	TGTGCCAGCAGCAAGGGACTAGCGGGACCTCCGGAGCAGTACTTC	CASSKGLAGPPEQYF
TRBV9	TRBJ2-7	many	.	TGTGCCAGCAGCACCCCCAGTGAATACGGGGGCTACGAGCAGTACTTC	CASSTPSEYGGYEQYF
TRBV24-1	TRBJ2-1	many	TRBD2	TGTGCCACCAGTGACCGTAGCGGGAGGGTGGAGAGAGGGGCCTACAATGAGCAGTTCTTC	CATSDRSGRVERGAYNEQFF
TRBV20-1	TRBJ1-3	few	.	TGCAGTGCGCGTCCGGCTGGAAACACCATATATTTT	CSARPAGNTIYF
TRBV12-3/TRBV12-4	TRBJ2-4	few	.	TGTGCCAGCAGACGAGTCTCCGGCATTCAGTACTTC	CASRRVSGIQYF
TRBV2	TRBJ2-1	few	.	TGTGCCAGCCGCCTCGAAAGCGAGCAGTTCTTC	CASRLESEQFF
TRBV20-1	TRBJ2-3	many	.	TGCAGTGCTAGAGTTCTAGTACTGAGGCCAGATACGCAGTATTTT	CSARVLVLRPDTQYF
TRBV10-2	TRBJ1-1	many	.	TGCGCCAGCAGTGAGGGGGGGTCCCGGAACACTGAAGCTTTCTTT	CASSEGGSRNTEAFF
TRBV15	TRBJ2-7	few	.	TGTGCCACCAGCAAAGGGAAGGACTACGAGCAGTACTTC	CATSKGKDYEQYF
TRBV29-1	TRBJ2-5	.	.	TGCAGCGTTTCAGCGGTGGTGGGAGAGACCCAGTACTTC	CSVSAVVGETQYF